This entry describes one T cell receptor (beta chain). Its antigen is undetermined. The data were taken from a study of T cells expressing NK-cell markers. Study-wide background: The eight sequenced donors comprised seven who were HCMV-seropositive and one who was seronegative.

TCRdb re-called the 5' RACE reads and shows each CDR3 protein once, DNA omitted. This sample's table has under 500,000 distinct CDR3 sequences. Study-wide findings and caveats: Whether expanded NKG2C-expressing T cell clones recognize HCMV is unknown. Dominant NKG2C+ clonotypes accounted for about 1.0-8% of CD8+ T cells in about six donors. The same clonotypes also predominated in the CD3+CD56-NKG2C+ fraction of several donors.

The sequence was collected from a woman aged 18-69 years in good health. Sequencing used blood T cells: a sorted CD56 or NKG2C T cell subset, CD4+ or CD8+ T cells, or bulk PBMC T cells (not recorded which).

The CDR3 sequence: CASSSYGAGGNTIYF. The chain recombines TRBV28 with TRBJ1-3; TCRdb's assignment of TRBD1 cannot be checked, as there is no DNA. This CDR3 is 15 amino acids long. Looked up from germline, CDR1 is MDHEN and CDR2 is SYDVKM.